The 5 T cell receptor beta chains in this list originate from one sample, sequenced in a study of PD-1 blockade in classical Hodgkin lymphoma. Relapses following autologous stem cell transplantation were seen in all patients, with brentuximab vedotin exposure varying. Libraries were prepared by immunoSEQ multiplex PCR; TCRdb keeps only in-frame clonotypes and omits some of them. The table shows about 46,000 clones, with around 81% occurring only once. This specimen consisted of peripheral blood mononuclear cells (PBMCs), obtained before the second cycle of nivolumab. These receptors all stem from a human donor with classical Hodgkin lymphoma.

The V call is TRBV9, the J call TRBJ1-2, with a tentative D call TRBD1 (5 bases). The CDR3 runs to 14 residues. From germline, CDR1 is SGDLS and CDR2 YYNGEE. The ends were cut back, 4 bases at V and 5 bases at J, with 15 bases in the middle. CDR3 sequence (DNA): TGTGCCAGCAGCCCCTCCGGGACTGAATATGGCTACACCTTC. It codes for CASSPSGTEYGYTF.

This clone has a single count. The rearrangement links TRBV19 to TRBJ1-2, with D possibly matching TRBD1 (5 bases). The length of the CDR3 is 13 residues. V shed 7 bases and J shed 7 bases, with 16 bases lying between them. Germline V gene data show CDR1 as LNHDA and CDR2 as SQIVND (reference sequence). DNA of the CDR3: TGTGCCAGTACCCCCCGAGGGGCACCTGGCTACACCTTC. Amino acid sequence: CASTPRGAPGYTF. Full variable domain (missing parts from reference TRBV19 and TRBJ1-2): DGGITQSPKYLFRKEGQNVTLSCEQNLNHDAMYWYRQDPGQGLRLIYYSQIVNDFQKGDIAEGYSVSREKKESFPLTVTSAQKNPTAFYLCASTPRGAPGYTFGSGTRLTVV.

V usage is TRBV5-6 and J usage is TRBJ2-7; tentatively, D is TRBD1 (6 bases). CDR3 length: 12 residues. V was cut by 4 bases and J by 3 bases, with 8 bases left in between. Germline CDR1 and CDR2: SGHDT and YYEEEE. The CDR3 nucleotides are TGTGCCAGCAGCGAACAGGGCTACGAGCAGTACTTC. Amino acids: CASSEQGYEQYF.

This sequence joins TRBV4-3 and TRBJ1-2; tentatively, D is TRBD1 (5 bases). CDR1 LGHNA and CDR2 YSLEER come from the germline V gene. The V gene lost 0 bases and the J gene lost 4 bases, with 15 bases spanning the gap. This CDR3 is built from 16 residues. The CDR3 loop reads CASSQDVGRDSYGYTF. In nucleotides, the CDR3 is TGCGCCAGCAGCCAAGATGTCGGCAGGGACTCCTATGGCTACACCTTC.

The chain recombines TRBV7-2 with TRBJ2-1; TRBD2 agrees at 13 bases. This CDR3 contains 16 residues. The V segment lost 5 bases and the J segment 7 bases; nucleotides outside the gene matches: 8. Germline V lookup: CDR1 SGHTA, CDR2 FQGNSA. CDR3 protein: CASSAILLAGGNEQFF. CDR3 nucleotide sequence: TGTGCCAGCAGCGCAATCCTACTAGCGGGAGGGAATGAGCAGTTCTTC.